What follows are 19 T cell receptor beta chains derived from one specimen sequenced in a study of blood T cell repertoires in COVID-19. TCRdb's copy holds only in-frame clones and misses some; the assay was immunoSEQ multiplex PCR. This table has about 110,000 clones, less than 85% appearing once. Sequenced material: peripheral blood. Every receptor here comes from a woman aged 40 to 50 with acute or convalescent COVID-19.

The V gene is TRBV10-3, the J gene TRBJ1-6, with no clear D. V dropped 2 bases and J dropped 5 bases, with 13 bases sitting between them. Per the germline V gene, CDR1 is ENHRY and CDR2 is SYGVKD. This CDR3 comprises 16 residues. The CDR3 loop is CAISEEGAGNNSPLHF. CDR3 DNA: TGTGCCATCAGTGAGGAGGGTGCGGGGAATAATTCACCCCTCCACTTT.

The CDR3 is CASRRTWTGDYGYTF. Here the CDR3 DNA reads TGTGCCAGCAGACGGACCTGGACAGGGGACTATGGCTACACCTTC. The chain links TRBV6-5 to TRBJ1-2; TRBD1 agrees at 9 bases. J lost 3 bases, V lost 6 bases, and 8 bases had no gene match. CDR1 is MNHEY and CDR2 is SVGAGI in the germline V gene. This CDR3 comprises 15 residues.

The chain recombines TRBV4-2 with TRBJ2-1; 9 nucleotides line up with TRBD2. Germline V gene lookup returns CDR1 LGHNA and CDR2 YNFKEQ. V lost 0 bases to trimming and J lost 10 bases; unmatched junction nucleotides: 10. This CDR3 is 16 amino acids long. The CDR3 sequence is CASSQDSSGDPSEQFF. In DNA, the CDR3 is TGTGCCAGCAGCCAAGATTCTAGCGGGGACCCCAGCGAGCAGTTCTTC.

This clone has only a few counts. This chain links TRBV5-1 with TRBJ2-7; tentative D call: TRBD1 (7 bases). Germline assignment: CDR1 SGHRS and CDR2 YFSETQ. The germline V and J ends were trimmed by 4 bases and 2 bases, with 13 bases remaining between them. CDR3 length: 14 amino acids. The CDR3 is CASSGGTAPYEQYF. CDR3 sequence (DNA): TGCGCCAGCAGCGGGGGGACAGCCCCCTACGAGCAGTACTTC.

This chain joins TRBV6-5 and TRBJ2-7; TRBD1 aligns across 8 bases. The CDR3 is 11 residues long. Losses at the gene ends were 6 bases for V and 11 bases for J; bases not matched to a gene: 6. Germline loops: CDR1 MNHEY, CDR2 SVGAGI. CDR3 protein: CASSGQGGKYF. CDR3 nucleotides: TGTGCCAGCAGCGGACAGGGAGGAAAGTACTTC.

CDR3 loop: CAWSVGRGKGETQYF. In DNA, the CDR3 is TGTGCCTGGAGTGTAGGGCGGGGAAAAGGGGAGACCCAGTACTTC. This chain joins TRBV30 and TRBJ2-5, with D possibly being TRBD2 (6 bases). Germline assignment: CDR1 GTSNPN and CDR2 SVGIG (reference sequence). Trimming stripped 0 bases from V and 5 bases from J, with 16 bases between. The CDR3 is 15 residues long.

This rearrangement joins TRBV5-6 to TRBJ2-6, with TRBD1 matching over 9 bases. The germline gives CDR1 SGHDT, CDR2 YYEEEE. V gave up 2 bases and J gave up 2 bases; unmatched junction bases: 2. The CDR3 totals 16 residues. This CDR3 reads CASSFRTGAGANVLTF. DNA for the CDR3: TGTGCCAGCAGCTTTAGGACAGGGGCTGGGGCCAACGTCCTGACTTTC.

The CDR3 is CASSQDLAGVEAFF. CDR3 nucleotides: TGTGCCAGCAGCCAAGATTTGGCAGGCGTCGAAGCTTTCTTT. This rearrangement joins TRBV3-1 (or the pseudogene TRBV3-2) to TRBJ1-1; D uncertain. The CDR3 is made up of 14 amino acids. Germline V lookup: CDR1 LGHDT, CDR2 YNNKEL (reference sequence). Deletions cut 0 bases from V and 8 bases from J, with 13 bases between.

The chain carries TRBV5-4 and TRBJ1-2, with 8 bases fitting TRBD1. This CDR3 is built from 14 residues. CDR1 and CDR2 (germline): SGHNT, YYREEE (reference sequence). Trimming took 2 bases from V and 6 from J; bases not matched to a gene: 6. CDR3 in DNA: TGTGCCAGCAGCTTCGAGACAGGGGCGGATGGCTACACCTTC. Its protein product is CASSFETGADGYTF.

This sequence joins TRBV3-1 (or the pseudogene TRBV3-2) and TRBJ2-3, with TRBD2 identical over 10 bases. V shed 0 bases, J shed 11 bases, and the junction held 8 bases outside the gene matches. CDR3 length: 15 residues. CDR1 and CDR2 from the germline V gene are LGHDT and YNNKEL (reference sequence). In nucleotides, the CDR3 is TGTGCCAGCAGCCAAGATGCCGCTAGCGGGAGACGGCAGTATTTT. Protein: CASSQDAASGRRQYF.

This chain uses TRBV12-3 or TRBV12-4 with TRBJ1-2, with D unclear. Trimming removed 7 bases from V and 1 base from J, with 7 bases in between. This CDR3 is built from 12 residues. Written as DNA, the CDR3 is TGTGCCAGCATAGGGAGTAACTATGGCTACACCTTC. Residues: CASIGSNYGYTF.

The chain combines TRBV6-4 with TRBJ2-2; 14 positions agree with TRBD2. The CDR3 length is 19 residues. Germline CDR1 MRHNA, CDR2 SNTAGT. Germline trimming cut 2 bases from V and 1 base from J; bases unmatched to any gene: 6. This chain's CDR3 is CASSDPGTSGGRNTGELFF. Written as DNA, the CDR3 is TGTGCCAGCAGTGACCCAGGGACTAGCGGGGGAAGGAACACCGGGGAGCTGTTTTTT.

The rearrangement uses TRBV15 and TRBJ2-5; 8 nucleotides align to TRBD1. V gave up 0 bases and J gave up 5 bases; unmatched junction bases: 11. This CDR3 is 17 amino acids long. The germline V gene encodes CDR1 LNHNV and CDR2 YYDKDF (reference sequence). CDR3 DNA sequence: TGTGCCACCAGCAGAGAAGTCGGGGGACAGGCGGGGGAGACCCAGTACTTC. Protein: CATSREVGGQAGETQYF.

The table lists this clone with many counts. CDR3: CASSGGTYREKQYF. CDR3 sequence (DNA): TGCGCCAGCAGTGGCGGGACGTATAGGGAAAAGCAGTACTTC. The chain combines TRBV10-1 with TRBJ2-7, with a possible D match to TRBD2 (6 bases). The CDR3 length is 14 residues. Germline CDR1 and CDR2: WNHNN and SYGVQD (reference sequence). V shed 4 bases and J shed 8 bases, with 18 bases lying between them.

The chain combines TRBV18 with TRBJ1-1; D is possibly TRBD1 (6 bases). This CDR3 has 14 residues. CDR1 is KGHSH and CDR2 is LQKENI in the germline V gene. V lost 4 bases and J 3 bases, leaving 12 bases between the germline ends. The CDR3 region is CASSLQGEYTEAFF. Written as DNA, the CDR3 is TGTGCCAGCTCACTACAGGGAGAATACACTGAAGCTTTCTTT.

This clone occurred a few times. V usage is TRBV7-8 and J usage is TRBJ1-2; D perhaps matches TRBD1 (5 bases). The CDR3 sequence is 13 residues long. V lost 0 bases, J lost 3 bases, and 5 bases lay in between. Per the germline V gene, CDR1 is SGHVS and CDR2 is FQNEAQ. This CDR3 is CASSLAGDYGYTF. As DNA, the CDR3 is TGTGCCAGCAGCTTAGCAGGGGACTATGGCTACACCTTC.

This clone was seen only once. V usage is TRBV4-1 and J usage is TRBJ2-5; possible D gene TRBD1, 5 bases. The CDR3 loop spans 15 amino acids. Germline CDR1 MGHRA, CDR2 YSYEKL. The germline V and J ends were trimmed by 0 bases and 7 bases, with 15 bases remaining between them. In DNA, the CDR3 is TGCGCCAGCAGCCAAGATTTCTCCCACCAGGGGACCCAGTACTTC. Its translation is CASSQDFSHQGTQYF.

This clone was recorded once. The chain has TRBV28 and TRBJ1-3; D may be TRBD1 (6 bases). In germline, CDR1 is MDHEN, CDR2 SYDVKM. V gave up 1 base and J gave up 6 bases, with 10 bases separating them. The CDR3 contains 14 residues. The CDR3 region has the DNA TGTGCCAGCAGTTTATCAGGGGTAATAAACACCATATATTTT. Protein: CASSLSGVINTIYF.

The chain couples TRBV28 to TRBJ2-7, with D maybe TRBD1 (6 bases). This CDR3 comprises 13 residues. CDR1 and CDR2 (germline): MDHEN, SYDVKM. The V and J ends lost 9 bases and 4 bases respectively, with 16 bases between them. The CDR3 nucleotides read TGTGCCAGTAATTCAGGACAGATGTACGAGCAGTACTTC. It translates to CASNSGQMYEQYF.